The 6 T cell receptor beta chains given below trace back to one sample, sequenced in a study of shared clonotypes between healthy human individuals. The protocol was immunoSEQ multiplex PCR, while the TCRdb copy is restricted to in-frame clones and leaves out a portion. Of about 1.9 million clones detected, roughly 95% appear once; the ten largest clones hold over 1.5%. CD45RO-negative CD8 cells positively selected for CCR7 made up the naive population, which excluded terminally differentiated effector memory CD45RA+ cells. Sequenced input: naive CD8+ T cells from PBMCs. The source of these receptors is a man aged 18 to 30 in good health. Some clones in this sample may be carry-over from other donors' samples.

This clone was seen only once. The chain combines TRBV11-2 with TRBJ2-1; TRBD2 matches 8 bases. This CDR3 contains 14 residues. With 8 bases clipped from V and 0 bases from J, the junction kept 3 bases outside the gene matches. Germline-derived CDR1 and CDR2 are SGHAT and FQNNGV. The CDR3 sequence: CASGGRTSYNEQFF. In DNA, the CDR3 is TGTGCCAGCGGCGGGAGGACCTCCTACAATGAGCAGTTCTTC.

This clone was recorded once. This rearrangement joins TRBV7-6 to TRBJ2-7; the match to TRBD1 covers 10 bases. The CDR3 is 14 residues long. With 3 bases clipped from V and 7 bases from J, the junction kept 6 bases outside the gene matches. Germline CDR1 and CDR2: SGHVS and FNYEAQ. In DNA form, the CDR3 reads TGTGCCAGCAGCTTGCTCGACAGGGGGCGTGAGCAGTACTTC. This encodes CASSLLDRGREQYF. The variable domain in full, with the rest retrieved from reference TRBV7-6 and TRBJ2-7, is GAGVSQSPRYKVTKRGQDVALRCDPISGHVSLYWYRQALGQGPEFLTYFNYEAQQDKSGLPNDRFSAERPEGSISTLTIQRTEQRDSAMYRCASSLLDRGREQYFGPGTRLTVT.

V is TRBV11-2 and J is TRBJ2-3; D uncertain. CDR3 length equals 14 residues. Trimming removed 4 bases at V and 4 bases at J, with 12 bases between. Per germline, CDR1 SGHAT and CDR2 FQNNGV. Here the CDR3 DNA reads TGTGCCAGCAGCTCCTCACGGATTGCAGATACGCAGTATTTT. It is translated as CASSSSRIADTQYF. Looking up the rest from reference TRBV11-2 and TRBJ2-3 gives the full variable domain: EAGVAQSPRYKIIEKRQSVAFWCNPISGHATLYWYQQILGQGPKLLIQFQNNGVVDDSQLPKDRFSAERLKGVDSTLKIQPAKLEDSAVYLCASSSSRIADTQYFGPGTRLTVL.

DNA of the CDR3: TGTGCCAGCAGCGTAACCGGGAGGGAGTACACAGATACGCAGTATTTT. Translating it yields CASSVTGREYTDTQYF. The V and J genes are TRBV9 and TRBJ2-3, with TRBD2 matching over 8 bases. With V trimmed by 1 base and J by 2 bases, 6 bases remained unmatched. The CDR3 length is 16 residues. The V gene's germline CDR1 is SGDLS and CDR2 YYNGEE.

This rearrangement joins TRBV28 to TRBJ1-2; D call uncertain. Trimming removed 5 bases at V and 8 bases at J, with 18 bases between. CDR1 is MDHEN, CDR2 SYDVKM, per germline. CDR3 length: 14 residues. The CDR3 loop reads CASSPDHMGDGYTF. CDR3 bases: TGTGCCAGCAGTCCCGACCACATGGGTGACGGCTACACCTTC.

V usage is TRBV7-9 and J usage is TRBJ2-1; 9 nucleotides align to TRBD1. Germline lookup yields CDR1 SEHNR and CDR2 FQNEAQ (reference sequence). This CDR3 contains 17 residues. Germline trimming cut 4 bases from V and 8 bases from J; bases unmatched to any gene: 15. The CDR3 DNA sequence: TGTGCCAGCAGCTCACAGGGGGCGCAAATCTTTTTCCATGAGCAGTTCTTC. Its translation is CASSSQGAQIFFHEQFF.